The entry below gives a single T cell receptor beta chain sequence along with its context. Its antigen is as yet unknown. This sample stems from a study of blood T cells in healthy people across ages. Whole-study results and caveats: Lack of knowledge of donor CMV status possibly confounded expanded clonotype changes.

The germline gives CDR1 SGHTA, CDR2 FQGTGA. After removal of 2 bases from V and 3 bases from J, the junction contained 6 bases not matched to a gene. This CDR3 contains 15 residues. Sample-barcoded 5' priming and a J-beta primer mix drove a second PCR of 7 to 11 cycles. TCRdb used MiXCR to reprocess the 5' RACE reads, holding one entry per CDR3 protein. The data contain 450,000 to 700,000 distinct CDR3 sequences, approximately 30% of them singletons. This sequence was found in a woman in her 70s in good health. Material: blood. This rearrangement joins TRBV7-3 to TRBJ2-7; 8 bases line up with TRBD2. In nucleotides, the CDR3 is TGTGCCAGCAGCTTATCGGGGGGGCCGAACTACGAGCAGTACTTC. Its translation is CASSLSGGPNYEQYF.